This T cell receptor beta chain was retrieved from a study of vaccination and CD4 T cells after COVID-19. Treatment defined: roughly 11-day PBMC culture with coronavirus spike peptide pools or control peptides (ViraFEST assay). The CDR3 sequence is 15 residues long. V was clipped by 11 bases and J by 0 bases, with 19 bases between them. CDR1 is SEHNR, CDR2 FQNEAQ, per germline (reference sequence). Cultured CD4+ T cell DNA underwent sequencing with the Oncomine TCR Beta short-read assay. MiXCR, run by TCRdb on the PCR reads, gives a single entry per CDR3 protein. The sample lists some 19,000 distinct CDR3 sequences, about two fifths seen once, with 12% in the top ten. This clonotype was detected a few times. What it binds is not known.

The gene calls are TRBV7-9 and TRBJ1-2, with a tentative D call TRBD1 (5 bases). The sequence was collected from a human donor who had recovered from COVID-19. The sequencing sample was made of CD4+ T cells from blood, cultured in vitro. The DNA for the CDR3 is TGTGCCGTCCTGGGGGGTGAGGGCGCTAACTATGGCTACACCTTC. As protein: CAVLGGEGANYGYTF.